The rows below give T cell receptor beta chains drawn from one sample of a study of blood T cell repertoires in COVID-19. The data were produced by immunoSEQ multiplex PCR, yet TCRdb's version contains in-frame clones alone and is incomplete. The sample holds about 110,000 clones, 71% seen once. The material sequenced was peripheral blood. The receptors stem from a human donor with acute or convalescent COVID-19. The donor label of this sample is uncertain. Both conserved end residues are part of each CDR3. D genes are given only for firm matches. Where a row states a size, it is once, few, many or the class of an expanded clone; other rows omit it.

d_gene: TRBD1; j_gene: TRBJ2-3; v_gene: TRBV11-2; abundance: -; CDR3aa: CASSQWGQGAYTQYF; CDR3nt: TGTGCCAGCAGCCAATGGGGACAGGGGGCGTATACGCAGTATTTT
d_gene: TRBD2; j_gene: TRBJ2-4; v_gene: TRBV4-2; abundance: -; CDR3aa: CASSQETSGFAKNIQYF; CDR3nt: TGTGCCAGCAGCCAAGAGACTAGCGGGTTCGCCAAAAACATTCAGTACTTC
d_gene: TRBD2; j_gene: TRBJ2-3; v_gene: TRBV15; abundance: -; CDR3aa: CATSSERGGLYTQYF; CDR3nt: TGTGCCACCAGCAGCGAGCGGGGGGGCCTATATACGCAGTATTTT
d_gene: -; j_gene: TRBJ1-2; v_gene: TRBV5-4; abundance: few; CDR3aa: CASSQLQDYGYTF; CDR3nt: TGTGCCAGCAGTCAGCTACAGGACTATGGCTACACCTTC
d_gene: -; j_gene: TRBJ2-2; v_gene: TRBV2; abundance: -; CDR3aa: CASSEFRGTGELFF; CDR3nt: TGTGCCAGCAGTGAATTTAGGGGGACCGGGGAGCTGTTTTTT
d_gene: TRBD1; j_gene: TRBJ1-2; v_gene: TRBV5-1; abundance: -; CDR3aa: CASRTGDNYGYTF; CDR3nt: TGCGCCAGCAGGACAGGGGATAACTATGGCTACACCTTC
d_gene: -; j_gene: TRBJ2-1; v_gene: TRBV2; abundance: few; CDR3aa: CASSEQAPRGEQFF; CDR3nt: TGTGCCAGCAGTGAACAGGCTCCTCGGGGTGAGCAGTTCTTC
d_gene: -; j_gene: TRBJ1-1; v_gene: TRBV30; abundance: -; CDR3aa: CAWSEDSNTEAFF; CDR3nt: TGTGCCTGGAGTGAGGACAGTAACACTGAAGCTTTCTTT
d_gene: TRBD2; j_gene: TRBJ2-5; v_gene: TRBV5-5; abundance: -; CDR3aa: CASSSSTSGETQYF; CDR3nt: TGTGCCAGCAGCTCATCGACTAGCGGAGAGACCCAGTACTTC
d_gene: TRBD1; j_gene: TRBJ1-5; v_gene: TRBV24-1; abundance: -; CDR3aa: CATSDLQGCSNQPQHF; CDR3nt: TGTGCCACCAGTGATTTACAGGGGTGCAGCAATCAGCCCCAGCATTTT